Below, one TCR beta chain is given with its context. This sample was included in a study of blood T cell repertoires in COVID-19. Germline V gives CDR1 SQVTM, CDR2 ANQGSEA. The CDR3 runs to 11 residues. V lost 7 bases to trimming and J lost 3 bases, with 10 bases between them. Assay: immunoSEQ multiplex PCR; the TCRdb copy retains only in-frame clones and omits some. The table includes about 68,000 clones, just over 85% detected once. The sequencing input was peripheral blood. The sequence came from a woman aged 55-70 years with acute or convalescent COVID-19. This rearrangement joins TRBV29-1 to TRBJ2-7; weak D call: TRBD1 (5 bases). Written as DNA, the CDR3 is TGCAGCGGCAAACAGGACTACGAGCAGTACTTC. Encoded protein: CSGKQDYEQYF.